Each of the 24 T cell receptor beta chains below was sequenced from the same sample in a study of T-cell memory formation after mild COVID-19 (dated by TCRdb to about 2021). The library was built by means of 5' RACE. This sample was sequenced with an Illumina NovaSeq 6000. Using fastp at Q25 and MiXCR, TCRdb reprocessed the public reads and kept productive beta chains. Merged by CDR3 protein, the rows form single entries marked with the most common genes and DNA. The sample contains hundreds of thousands of distinct CDR3 sequences, about 23% of them found a single time. The ten largest clones add up to around 13% of the sample. What was sequenced was PBMCs or a T cell subset sorted from them (not recorded which). All receptors derive from an adult woman who had mild COVID-19 (a few samples of this study predate the infection). The sample titles of this study are shuffled in the database, so cell type and time point are left out; the donor was told from shared clones.

V and J are TRBV5-1 and TRBJ2-7, with 15 bases aligning to TRBD2. The CDR3 contains 17 residues. The V gene's germline CDR1 is SGHRS and CDR2 YFSETQ. J lost 1 base, V lost 4 bases, and 6 bases had no gene match. CDR3 loop: CASSTPGTSGGSYEQYF. The CDR3 DNA is TGCGCCAGCAGCACCCCCGGGACTAGCGGGGGGTCCTACGAGCAGTACTTC. The full variable domain, in which reference TRBV5-1 and TRBJ2-7 provide the parts outside the CDR3, is KAGVTQTPRYLIKTRGQQVTLSCSPISGHRSVSWYQQTPGQGLQFLFEYFSETQRNKGNFPGRFSGRQFSNSRSEMNVSTLELGDSALYLCASSTPGTSGGSYEQYFGPGTRLTVT.

This clonotype showed up just a few times. The chain joins TRBV20-1 to TRBJ2-3; D not resolved. Per germline, CDR1 DFQATT and CDR2 SNEGSKA (reference sequence). V was pared by 3 bases and J by 6 bases, with 4 bases between. The CDR3 is 10 amino acids. CDR3: CSASSDTQYF. In DNA, the CDR3 is TGCAGTGCTAGTTCGGATACGCAGTATTTT.

This clonotype has more than one count but fewer than ten. The chain is built from TRBV18 and TRBJ2-7; TRBD2 matches at 13 bases. V lost 5 bases to trimming and J lost 3 bases; unmatched junction nucleotides: 4. The CDR3 consists of 15 residues. CDR1 KGHSH and CDR2 LQKENI come from the germline V gene. The CDR3 loop is CASSAGTSGNYEQYF. For the CDR3, the DNA is TGTGCCAGCTCAGCCGGGACTAGCGGGAACTACGAGCAGTACTTC.

This clonotype was observed a handful of times. The chain is built from TRBV7-6 and TRBJ2-3; 9 bases align to TRBD2. The germline gives CDR1 SGHVS, CDR2 FNYEAQ. The V segment lost 5 bases and the J segment 5 bases; nucleotides outside the gene matches: 11. The CDR3 covers 16 residues. CDR3 sequence reads: CASSPRLAVSGDTQYF. The CDR3 region has the DNA TGTGCCAGCAGCCCCCGACTAGCGGTCAGCGGAGATACGCAGTATTTT.

This clonotype showed up just a few times. This rearrangement joins TRBV3-1 to TRBJ2-1; D is unclear. The CDR3 runs to 13 residues. Trimming removed 4 bases from V and 8 bases from J, with 12 bases in between. Germline V gene sequence: CDR1 LGHDT, CDR2 YNNKEL (reference sequence). For the CDR3, the DNA is TGTGCCAGCAGCCCGACCGTTCGGGATGAGCAGTTCTTC. It translates to CASSPTVRDEQFF.

J is TRBJ1-5 and V is TRBV4-1; no definite D call. V lost 0 bases, J lost 3 bases, and 6 bases lay in between. Germline values: CDR1 MGHRA, CDR2 YSYEKL. CDR3 length: 14 residues. The DNA for the CDR3 is TGCGCCAGCAGCCAAGAAACCTACAATCAGCCCCAGCATTTT. Its translation is CASSQETYNQPQHF.

The chain employs TRBV27 and TRBJ2-7, with D maybe TRBD1 (6 bases). This CDR3 has 15 residues. In germline, CDR1 is MNHEY, CDR2 SMNVEV (reference sequence). V gave up 6 bases and J gave up 5 bases, with 20 bases separating them. This chain's CDR3 is CASRRQVISIHEQYF. CDR3 coding DNA: TGTGCCAGCAGGCGACAGGTCATTTCTATCCACGAGCAGTACTTC.

The chain combines TRBV29-1 with TRBJ2-5; no clear D. The germline CDR1 and CDR2 sequences are SQVTM and ANQGSEA. The CDR3 has 13 amino acids. Trimming shortened V by 1 base and J by 0 bases, and 6 bases separated the two germline ends. This CDR3 is CSVEGSHQETQYF. The DNA of the CDR3 is TGCAGCGTTGAAGGGAGTCACCAAGAGACCCAGTACTTC.

This clonotype occurred a few times. The chain employs TRBV7-9 and TRBJ2-1, with 10 bases fitting TRBD1. V trimming: 0 bases; J trimming: 6 bases; junction bases outside the gene matches: 5. Germline CDR1 reads SEHNR; CDR2 reads FQNEAQ (reference sequence). The CDR3 sequence is 16 residues long. The CDR3 DNA is TGTGCCAGCAGCTTAGCGTGGGACAGGGGCCCCAATGAGCAGTTCTTC. This gives the protein CASSLAWDRGPNEQFF. Supplemented by reference TRBV7-9 and TRBJ2-1, the full variable domain reads DTGVSQNPRHKITKRGQNVTFRCDPISEHNRLYWYRQTLGQGPEFLTYFQNEAQLEKSRLLSDRFSAERPKGSFSTLEIQRTEQGDSAMYLCASSLAWDRGPNEQFFGPGTRLTVL.

The CDR3 DNA sequence: TGTGCCAGCAGTGATGGTGGTCCGGGCTACGAGCAGTACTTC. Amino acid sequence: CASSDGGPGYEQYF. The V and J genes are TRBV5-4 and TRBJ2-7; no clear D gene. Germline lookup yields CDR1 SGHNT and CDR2 YYREEE (reference sequence). The V gene lost 5 bases and the J gene lost 3 bases, with 15 bases spanning the gap. CDR3 size: 14 residues.

This chain links TRBV7-6 with TRBJ2-1, with 9 positions matching TRBD2. J was trimmed by 4 bases and V by 4 bases; bases with no gene match: 5. The CDR3 runs to 15 residues. Germline V CDR1 and CDR2: SGHVS, FNYEAQ. The CDR3 sequence is CASSWGSGGYNEQFF. The CDR3 coding sequence is TGTGCCAGCAGCTGGGGTAGCGGGGGATACAATGAGCAGTTCTTC.

This clonotype turned up a few times. The chain employs TRBV7-2 and TRBJ2-7, with TRBD2 identical over 9 bases. The CDR3 runs to 17 residues. Trimming took 4 bases from V and 1 from J; bases not matched to a gene: 11. CDR1 is SGHTA, CDR2 FQGNSA, per germline. The CDR3 is CASSSGILAGLSYEQYF. The CDR3 DNA is TGTGCCAGCAGCTCCGGGATACTAGCGGGCTTATCCTACGAGCAGTACTTC.

This clonotype has more than one count but fewer than ten. V is TRBV5-6 and J is TRBJ1-5, with D hard to call. Trimming pared 2 bases from V and 6 bases from J, leaving 15 bases between. The germline V gene has CDR1 SGHDT and CDR2 YYEEEE. The CDR3 runs to 15 residues. The CDR3 here is CASSFYSGGGQPQHF. CDR3 DNA: TGTGCCAGCAGCTTCTATTCGGGTGGAGGTCAGCCCCAGCATTTT.

The chain has TRBV20-1 and TRBJ1-5; D is uncertain. This CDR3 comprises 14 residues. Germline lookup yields CDR1 DFQATT and CDR2 SNEGSKA (reference sequence). The V end was cut by 2 bases, the J end by 1 base, with 9 bases between. The CDR3 DNA follows: TGCAGTGCTAGACCCAGTTCAAGCAATCAGCCCCAGCATTTT. It encodes CSARPSSSNQPQHF.

The chain joins TRBV24-1 to TRBJ2-1; TRBD2 aligns across 11 bases. This CDR3 region has 17 residues. The germline V gene has CDR1 KGHDR and CDR2 SFDVKD. V was clipped by 2 bases and J by 8 bases; unmatched bases: 10. CDR3 protein: CATSDWASGRYRDEQFF. CDR3 bases: TGTGCCACCAGTGATTGGGCTAGCGGGAGGTACCGGGATGAGCAGTTCTTC.

This clonotype was counted a few times. The CDR3 sequence is CASRLDRGRQTQYF. Written as DNA, the CDR3 is TGTGCCAGCAGACTTGACAGGGGGCGACAGACCCAGTACTTC. The J gene is TRBJ2-5, the V gene TRBV6-1; 10 positions agree with TRBD1. V was clipped by 6 bases and J by 6 bases; unmatched bases: 7. This CDR3 spans 14 amino acids. The germline gives CDR1 MNHNS, CDR2 SASEGT.

This clonotype was detected only a few times. The CDR3 coding sequence is TGTGCCAGTAGTATCGGATCAAGGACTCCCACCTACAATGAGCAGTTCTTC. Translating gives CASSIGSRTPTYNEQFF. The rearrangement links TRBV19 to TRBJ2-1, with D possibly matching TRBD2 (5 bases). V lost 3 bases and J 2 bases, leaving 17 bases between the germline ends. The CDR3 consists of 17 residues. CDR1 is LNHDA, CDR2 SQIVND, per germline (reference sequence). The whole variable domain, filled in from reference TRBV19 and TRBJ2-1, reads DGGITQSPKYLFRKEGQNVTLSCEQNLNHDAMYWYRQDPGQGLRLIYYSQIVNDFQKGDIAEGYSVSREKKESFPLTVTSAQKNPTAFYLCASSIGSRTPTYNEQFFGPGTRLTVL.

This clonotype was picked up a small number of times. This sequence joins TRBV7-9 and TRBJ1-1, with no clear D. The CDR3 is made up of 13 amino acids. Trimming pared 1 base from V and 5 bases from J, leaving 8 bases between. The germline CDR1 and CDR2 sequences are SEHNR and FQNEAQ (reference sequence). This CDR3 reads CASSLEARTEAFF. The CDR3 DNA sequence: TGTGCCAGCAGCTTAGAGGCCCGAACTGAAGCTTTCTTT. Complete variable domain (other parts from reference TRBV7-9 and TRBJ1-1): DTGVSQNPRHKITKRGQNVTFRCDPISEHNRLYWYRQTLGQGPEFLTYFQNEAQLEKSRLLSDRFSAERPKGSFSTLEIQRTEQGDSAMYLCASSLEARTEAFFGQGTRLTVV.

The V call is TRBV12-3 or TRBV12-4, the J call TRBJ1-2; 8 positions agree with TRBD1. The CDR3 loop spans 13 amino acids. Germline trimming cut 1 base from V and 8 bases from J; bases unmatched to any gene: 3. CDR3 amino acids: CASSLGTGRGYTF. CDR3 sequence (DNA): TGTGCCAGCAGTTTAGGGACAGGGAGGGGCTACACCTTC.

This clonotype came up many times. CDR3 region: CASNLGILEYEQFF. The CDR3 DNA sequence: TGTGCCAGCAATTTAGGGATCTTAGAGTATGAGCAGTTCTTC. The chain couples TRBV6-2 or TRBV6-3 to TRBJ2-1, with D unclear. Deletions cut 7 bases from V and 8 bases from J, with 18 bases between. This CDR3 is 14 amino acids long. In germline, CDR1 is MNHEY, CDR2 SVGEGT.

The rearrangement uses TRBV7-9 and TRBJ2-3; D is uncertain. V lost 5 bases and J lost 2, with 11 bases in between. CDR3 length: 14 residues. The germline CDR1 and CDR2 sequences are SEHNR and FQNEAQ (reference sequence). CDR3 region: CASSTPVPTDTQYF. In DNA, the CDR3 is TGTGCCAGCAGCACCCCGGTCCCCACAGATACGCAGTATTTT. The full variable domain, rest sourced from reference TRBV7-9 and TRBJ2-3, is DTGVSQNPRHKITKRGQNVTFRCDPISEHNRLYWYRQTLGQGPEFLTYFQNEAQLEKSRLLSDRFSAERPKGSFSTLEIQRTEQGDSAMYLCASSTPVPTDTQYFGPGTRLTVL.

The chain joins TRBV7-2 to TRBJ2-7; D remains unclear. The CDR3 runs 15 residues. CDR1 SGHTA and CDR2 FQGNSA come from the germline V gene. The V and J ends lost 4 bases and 2 bases respectively, with 15 bases between them. CDR3 loop: CASSSSYVSTYEQYF. In DNA, the CDR3 is TGTGCCAGCAGCTCCTCGTATGTATCAACCTACGAGCAGTACTTC.

This clonotype was observed a single time. The chain is built from TRBV6-1 and TRBJ2-5; the D gene is possibly TRBD1 (5 bases). CDR1 is MNHNS and CDR2 is SASEGT in the germline V gene. The CDR3 consists of 14 residues. V was cut by 2 bases and J by 1 base, with 8 bases left in between. The CDR3 nucleotides are TGTGCCAGCAGTGAACTAGGGGCCCAAGAGACCCAGTACTTC. Its translation is CASSELGAQETQYF.

This clonotype was observed a few times. The chain couples TRBV6-5 to TRBJ2-2, with D perhaps matching TRBD2 (6 bases). There are 17 residues in the CDR3. Deletions cut 0 bases from V and 5 bases from J, with 16 bases between. Germline V CDR1 and CDR2: MNHEY, SVGAGI. The CDR3 region is CASSYSPPDYRTGELFF. DNA for the CDR3: TGTGCCAGCAGTTACTCCCCCCCGGACTACAGAACCGGGGAGCTGTTTTTT.